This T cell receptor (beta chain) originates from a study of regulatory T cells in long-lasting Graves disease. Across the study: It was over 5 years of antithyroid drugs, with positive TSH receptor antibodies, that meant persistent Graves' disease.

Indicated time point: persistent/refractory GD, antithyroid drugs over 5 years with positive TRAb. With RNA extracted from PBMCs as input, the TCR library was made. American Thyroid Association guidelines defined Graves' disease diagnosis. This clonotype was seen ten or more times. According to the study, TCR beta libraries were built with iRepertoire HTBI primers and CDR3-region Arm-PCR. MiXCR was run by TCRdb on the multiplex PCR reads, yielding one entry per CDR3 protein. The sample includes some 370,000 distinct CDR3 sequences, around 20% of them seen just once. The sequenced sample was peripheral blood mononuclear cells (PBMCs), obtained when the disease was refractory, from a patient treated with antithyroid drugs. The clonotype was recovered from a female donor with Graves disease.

CDR3 region: CSVEDLTEEKLFF. The CDR3 bases are TGCAGCGTTGAAGATCTGACAGAGGAAAAACTGTTTTTT. The chain carries TRBV29-1 and TRBJ1-4; D possibly corresponds to TRBD1 (5 bases). Trimming cost V 0 bases and J 8 bases, with 10 bases left between them. From germline, CDR1 is SQVTM and CDR2 ANQGSEA. The CDR3 sequence is 13 residues long.